The 18 T cell receptor beta chains in this list originate from one sample, sequenced in a study of shared clonotypes between healthy human individuals. Naive CD8 cells were CD45RO-negative, positively selected for CCR7, excluding terminally differentiated effector memory CD45RA+ cells. Assay used: immunoSEQ multiplex PCR; TCRdb lists only in-frame clones, some missing. Among just over 2,000,000 clones listed, about 95% were seen once. The sequencing sample was made of naive CD8+ T cells sorted from blood. Receptors originate from a man aged 18 to 35 in good health.

Of note for this clone: The same CDR3 also results from other DNA sequences found in this sample. The chain uses TRBV6-5 and TRBJ2-1; TRBD1 aligns across 10 bases. Germline assignment: CDR1 MNHEY and CDR2 SVGAGI. The junction had 1 base not matched to a gene; V was cut back by 0 bases and J by 2 bases. The CDR3 runs 16 residues. CDR3 amino acids: CASSYSDRGPYNEQFF. CDR3 sequence (DNA): TGTGCCAGCAGTTACTCAGACAGGGGGCCCTACAATGAGCAGTTCTTC.

The chain is built from TRBV10-1 and TRBJ2-6; D uncertain. The CDR3 extends over 15 amino acids. Germline V gives CDR1 WNHNN, CDR2 SYGVQD (reference sequence). Trimming left V 3 bases short and J 4 bases short, with 10 bases between. The CDR3 sequence: CASSDSGEGANVLTF. In DNA form, the CDR3 reads TGCGCCAGCAGTGATTCAGGAGAAGGGGCCAACGTCCTGACTTTC.

This chain connects TRBV2 to TRBJ2-5; perhaps TRBD1 as D (5 bases). The CDR3 is 13 residues long. The germline gives CDR1 SNHLY, CDR2 FYNNEI. V was clipped by 5 bases and J by 6 bases, with 13 bases between them. CDR3 residues: CASSSPQEKTQYF. The CDR3 DNA follows: TGTGCCAGCAGTTCACCACAGGAGAAGACCCAGTACTTC. Together with reference TRBV2 and TRBJ2-5, the CDR3 gives the full variable domain: EPEVTQTPSHQVTQMGQEVILRCVPISNHLYFYWYRQILGQKVEFLVSFYNNEISEKSEIFDDQFSVERPDGSNFTLKIRSTKLEDSAMYFCASSSPQEKTQYFGPGTRLLVL.

V and J are TRBV5-4 and TRBJ1-6; D possibly corresponds to TRBD1 (5 bases). Trimming stripped 0 bases from V and 10 bases from J, with 11 bases between. Germline assignment: CDR1 SGHNT and CDR2 YYREEE (reference sequence). The CDR3 is made up of 14 amino acids. For the CDR3, the DNA is TGTGCCAGCAGCTTGGAACAGGCGGGATCACCCCTCCACTTT. Its protein product is CASSLEQAGSPLHF. The variable domain in full, with the rest retrieved from reference TRBV5-4 and TRBJ1-6, is ETGVTQSPTHLIKTRGQQVTLRCSSQSGHNTVSWYQQALGQGPQFIFQYYREEENGRGNFPPRFSGLQFPNYSSELNVNALELDDSALYLCASSLEQAGSPLHFGNGTRLTVT.

Of note for this clone: Within the sample, other DNA sequences also encode this same CDR3. The genes are TRBV18 and TRBJ2-5, with D uncertain. Trimming stripped 2 bases from V and 5 bases from J, with 3 bases between. Germline V CDR1 and CDR2: KGHSH, LQKENI. This CDR3 has 11 amino acids. The CDR3: CASSPSETQYF. CDR3 nucleotides: TGTGCCAGCTCACCATCGGAGACCCAGTACTTC.

The DNA of the CDR3 is TGCGCCAGCAGCCAAGATCCCGTCGGGGTGGATGGCTACACCTTC. Amino acids: CASSQDPVGVDGYTF. The genes are TRBV4-3 and TRBJ1-2; D remains unclear. Germline V lookup: CDR1 LGHNA, CDR2 YSLEER. CDR3 length: 15 residues. V was cut by 0 bases and J by 6 bases, with 14 bases left in between.

In this sample, this clone turned up once. This chain connects TRBV30 to TRBJ2-3; D is undetermined. The CDR3 runs 16 residues. V lost 5 bases, J lost 2 bases, and 20 bases lay in between. Germline CDR1 GTSNPN, CDR2 SVGIG (reference sequence). In nucleotides, the CDR3 is TGTGCCTGGGAAGGGCCCTTTAGTCGGACCACAGATACGCAGTATTTT. Its protein product is CAWEGPFSRTTDTQYF. The full variable domain, rest sourced from reference TRBV30 and TRBJ2-3, is SQTIHQWPATLVQPVGSPLSLECTVEGTSNPNLYWYRQAAGRGLQLLFYSVGIGQISSEVPQNLSASRPQDRQFILSSKKLLLSDSGFYLCAWEGPFSRTTDTQYFGPGTRLTVL.

The rearrangement links TRBV9 to TRBJ2-7, with 12 nucleotides matching TRBD2. J lost 6 bases, V lost 0 bases, and 1 base had no gene match. The CDR3 has 14 residues. Germline V gene sequence: CDR1 SGDLS, CDR2 YYNGEE. The CDR3 nucleotides read TGTGCCAGCAGCGTAGGGACTAGCGGGACCGAGCAGTACTTC. Amino acids: CASSVGTSGTEQYF.

This clone has more than one count but fewer than ten. V usage is TRBV7-6 and J usage is TRBJ1-6; a possible D gene is TRBD1 (5 bases). CDR3 length: 14 residues. V shed 5 bases and J shed 7 bases, with 12 bases lying between them. Germline V gene sequence: CDR1 SGHVS, CDR2 FNYEAQ. CDR3 bases: TGTGCCAGCAGCGAACACGGACAAAATTCACCCCTCCACTTT. Its protein product is CASSEHGQNSPLHF.

J is TRBJ2-1 and V is TRBV7-9, with D possibly TRBD2 on 5 matching bases. Trimming removed 7 bases at V and 8 bases at J, with 18 bases between. The CDR3 is 14 amino acids. Per the germline V gene, CDR1 is SEHNR and CDR2 is FQNEAQ (reference sequence). The DNA of the CDR3 is TGTGCCAGCACCCCTAGCCTAGGGTACCATGAGCAGTTCTTC. This gives the protein CASTPSLGYHEQFF.

The genes are TRBV7-9 and TRBJ1-4; the D is unclear. CDR1 SEHNR and CDR2 FQNEAQ come from the germline V gene (reference sequence). This CDR3 has 15 amino acids. Trimming left V 4 bases short and J 8 bases short, with 17 bases between. CDR3 sequence (DNA): TGTGCCAGCAGCTCGCCGAAGGTCCCGTGGGAAAAACTGTTTTTT. It translates to CASSSPKVPWEKLFF.

The chain combines TRBV19 with TRBJ2-7; 7 nucleotides match TRBD1. V trimming: 3 bases; J trimming: 0 bases; junction bases outside the gene matches: 2. Germline CDR1 is LNHDA and CDR2 is SQIVND (reference sequence). The CDR3 spans 14 residues. DNA of the CDR3: TGTGCCAGTAGTATCAGGGACAGCTCCTACGAGCAGTACTTC. Its protein is CASSIRDSSYEQYF.

This sequence joins TRBV7-9 and TRBJ2-3, with a possible D match to TRBD2 (5 bases). CDR3 length: 15 residues. V was clipped by 3 bases and J by 2 bases, with 12 bases between them. Germline values: CDR1 SEHNR, CDR2 FQNEAQ (reference sequence). The CDR3 reads CASSFEGDITDTQYF. CDR3 bases: TGTGCCAGCAGCTTCGAGGGAGATATCACAGATACGCAGTATTTT.

This clone has just one count. The chain is built from TRBV27 and TRBJ2-1; D might be TRBD2 (5 bases). The V and J ends lost 4 bases and 3 bases respectively, with 7 bases between them. The CDR3 runs 13 residues. CDR1 MNHEY and CDR2 SMNVEV come from the germline V gene (reference sequence). In nucleotides, the CDR3 is TGTGCCAGCAGTTCGGCGGGCTACAATGAGCAGTTCTTC. As protein: CASSSAGYNEQFF.

This clone was observed once. CDR3 bases: TGTGCCAGCAGTACTAGCGGGAACTACGAGCAGTACTTC. Translating gives CASSTSGNYEQYF. The chain couples TRBV27 to TRBJ2-7, with 10 bases matching TRBD2. This CDR3 has 13 amino acids. Germline V gives CDR1 MNHEY, CDR2 SMNVEV (reference sequence). V shed 5 bases, J shed 3 bases, and the junction held 1 base outside the gene matches.

This clone was seen once. V is TRBV4-2 and J is TRBJ2-5; possibly TRBD1 for D (6 bases). CDR3 length: 18 residues. The ends were cut back, 5 bases at V and 0 bases at J, with 22 bases in the middle. The germline V gene encodes CDR1 LGHNA and CDR2 YNFKEQ. The CDR3 DNA is TGTGCCAGCAGCTCCCAACTCGAGGTGCGGACAGACCAAGAGACCCAGTACTTC. This sequence encodes CASSSQLEVRTDQETQYF.

This chain links TRBV6-6 with TRBJ1-2; D not resolved. This CDR3 region has 13 residues. Trimming shortened V by 3 bases and J by 0 bases, and 5 bases separated the two germline ends. Germline CDR1 reads MNHNY; CDR2 reads SVGAGI (reference sequence). The CDR3: CASSYSPNYGYTF. In DNA form, the CDR3 reads TGTGCCAGCAGTTATTCCCCTAACTATGGCTACACCTTC.

The J gene is TRBJ2-5, the V gene TRBV9, with 9 bases fitting TRBD1. The trim removed 4 bases at V and 1 base at J, leaving 5 bases unmatched. The CDR3 is 15 residues long. Germline CDR1 and CDR2: SGDLS and YYNGEE. The CDR3 region has the DNA TGTGCCAGCAGCTTTATGGGACAGGGCCAAGAGACCCAGTACTTC. Its protein product is CASSFMGQGQETQYF.